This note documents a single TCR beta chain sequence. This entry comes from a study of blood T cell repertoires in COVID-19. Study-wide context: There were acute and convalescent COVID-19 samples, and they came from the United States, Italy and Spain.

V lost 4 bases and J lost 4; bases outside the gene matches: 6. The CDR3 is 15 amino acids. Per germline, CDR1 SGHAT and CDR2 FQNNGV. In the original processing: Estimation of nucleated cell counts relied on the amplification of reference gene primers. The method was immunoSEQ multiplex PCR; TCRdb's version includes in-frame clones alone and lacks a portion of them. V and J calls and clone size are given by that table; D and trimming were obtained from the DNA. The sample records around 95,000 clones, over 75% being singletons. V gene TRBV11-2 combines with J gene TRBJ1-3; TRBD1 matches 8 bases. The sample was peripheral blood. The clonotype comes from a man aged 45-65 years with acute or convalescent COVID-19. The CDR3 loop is CASSSQGAGGNTIYF. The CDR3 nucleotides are TGTGCCAGCAGCTCCCAGGGGGCTGGAGGAAACACCATATATTTT.